The clone carrying this T cell receptor (beta chain) was counted between two and nine times. The data belong to a study of T cells after yellow fever vaccination. TCRdb re-called the 5' RACE reads through MiXCR, storing one row per CDR3 protein. The sample yields 200,000 or so distinct CDR3 sequences, approximately 6.7% seen once. Germline-derived CDR1 and CDR2 are LNHDA and SQIVND (reference sequence). This CDR3 is built from 15 residues. J lost 6 bases, V lost 7 bases, and 8 bases had no gene match. The receptor was isolated from a man younger than 40 who received the YFV17D yellow fever vaccine. The rearrangement uses TRBV19 and TRBJ2-7, with 14 bases fitting TRBD2. The sequenced sample was CD4+ T cells sorted from PBMCs, obtained on the day of the yellow fever booster vaccination. CDR3 DNA sequence: TGTGCCAGTACCCCGGGACTAGCGGGAGATGGCGAGCAGTACTTC. Its translation: CASTPGLAGDGEQYF.